A selection of T cell receptor beta chains follows, all from one sample in a study of blood T cell repertoires in COVID-19. Sequencing was performed with immunoSEQ multiplex PCR; in TCRdb, only in-frame clones are kept and a portion is missing. The sample has 65,000 to 80,000 clones, 90% seen once; the top ten hold about a tenth. The sample comprised peripheral blood. These receptors originate from a human donor in a cohort sampled during active COVID-19. CDR3s include the opening cysteine and the closing phenylalanine or tryptophan. The size entry is marked missing in some rows and otherwise reads once, few, many or a size class.

j_gene	abundance	v_gene	CDR3aa
TRBJ1-2	.	TRBV7-9	CASSLVPGQGEGDYGYTF
TRBJ2-7	.	TRBV19	CASSTSSASTGVPYEQYF
TRBJ1-2	.	TRBV2	CASSVRMADGYTF
TRBJ2-2	once	TRBV27	CASTLVGDRGSPSKGSGELFF
TRBJ2-7	.	TRBV27	CASSLEGFGTGVGEQYF
TRBJ1-6	.	TRBV27	CASSFRDRDNSPLHF
TRBJ2-3	once	TRBV9	CASSVVASGSYTDTQYF
TRBJ2-2	.	TRBV6-5	CASSNRGRGTGELFF
TRBJ1-2	once	TRBV28	CASRFTRQDGYTF
TRBJ2-2	.	TRBV18	CASSPRRPNTGELFF
TRBJ2-2	.	TRBV7-2	CASSLGGEGGELFF
TRBJ2-7	.	TRBV7-8	CASSLARDRGTYEQYF
TRBJ1-2	once	TRBV6-6	CASSYDRHGYTF
TRBJ2-1	.	TRBV18	CASSPWTDRDYNEQFF
TRBJ2-3	.	TRBV19	CASRPHRGQYTDTQYF